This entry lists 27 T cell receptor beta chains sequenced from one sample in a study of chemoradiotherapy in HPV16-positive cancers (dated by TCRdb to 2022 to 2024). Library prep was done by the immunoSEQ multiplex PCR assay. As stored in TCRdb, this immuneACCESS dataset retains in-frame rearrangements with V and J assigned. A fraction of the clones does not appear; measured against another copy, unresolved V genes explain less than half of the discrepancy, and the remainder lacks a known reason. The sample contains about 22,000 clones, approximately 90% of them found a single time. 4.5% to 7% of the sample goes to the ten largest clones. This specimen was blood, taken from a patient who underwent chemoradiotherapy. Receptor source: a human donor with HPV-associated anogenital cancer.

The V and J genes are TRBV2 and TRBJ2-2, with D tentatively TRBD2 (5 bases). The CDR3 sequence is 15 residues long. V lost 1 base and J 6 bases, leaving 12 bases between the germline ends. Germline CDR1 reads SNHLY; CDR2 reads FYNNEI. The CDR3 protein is CASSEVSFGAGELFF. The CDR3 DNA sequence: TGTGCCAGCAGTGAAGTTAGCTTCGGGGCCGGGGAGCTGTTTTTT.

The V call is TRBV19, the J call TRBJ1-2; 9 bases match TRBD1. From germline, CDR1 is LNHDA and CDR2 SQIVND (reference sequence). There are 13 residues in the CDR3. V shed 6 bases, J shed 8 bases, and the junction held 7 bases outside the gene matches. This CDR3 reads CASSLGTGRGYTF. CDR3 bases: TGTGCCAGTAGCCTCGGGACAGGGCGAGGCTACACCTTC.

DNA for the CDR3: TGTGCCAGCAGTGCTCGACAGGGGAGGGATGAAAAACTGTTTTTT. This translates into CASSARQGRDEKLFF. The rearrangement links TRBV6-1 to TRBJ1-4, with TRBD1 identical over 8 bases. V lost 4 bases and J lost 6; bases outside the gene matches: 7. Germline CDR1 is MNHNS and CDR2 is SASEGT. The CDR3 has 15 amino acids.

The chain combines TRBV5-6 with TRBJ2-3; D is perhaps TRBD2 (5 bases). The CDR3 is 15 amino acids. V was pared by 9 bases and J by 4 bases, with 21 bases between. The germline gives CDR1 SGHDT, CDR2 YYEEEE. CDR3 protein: CATKAVGVLSDTQYF. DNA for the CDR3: TGTGCCACCAAAGCGGTGGGAGTTTTGTCAGATACGCAGTATTTT.

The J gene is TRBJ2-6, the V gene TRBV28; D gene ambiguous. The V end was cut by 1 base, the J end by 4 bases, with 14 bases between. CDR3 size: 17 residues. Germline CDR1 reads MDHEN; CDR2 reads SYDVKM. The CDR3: CASSLLSRSSGANVLTF. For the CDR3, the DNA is TGTGCCAGCAGTTTATTATCAAGAAGTTCCGGGGCCAACGTCCTGACTTTC.

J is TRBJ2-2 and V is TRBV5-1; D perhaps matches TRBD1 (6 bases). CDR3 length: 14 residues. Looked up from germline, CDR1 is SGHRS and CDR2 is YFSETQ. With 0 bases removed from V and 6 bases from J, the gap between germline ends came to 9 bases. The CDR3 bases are TGCGCCAGCAGCTTGGACAGGGTGTCCGGGGAGCTGTTTTTT. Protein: CASSLDRVSGELFF.

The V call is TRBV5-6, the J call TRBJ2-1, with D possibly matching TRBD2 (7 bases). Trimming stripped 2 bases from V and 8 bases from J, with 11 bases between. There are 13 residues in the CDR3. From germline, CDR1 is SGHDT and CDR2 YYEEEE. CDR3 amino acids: CASSFGGADEQFF. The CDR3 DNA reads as TGTGCCAGCAGCTTTGGGGGGGCCGATGAGCAGTTCTTC.

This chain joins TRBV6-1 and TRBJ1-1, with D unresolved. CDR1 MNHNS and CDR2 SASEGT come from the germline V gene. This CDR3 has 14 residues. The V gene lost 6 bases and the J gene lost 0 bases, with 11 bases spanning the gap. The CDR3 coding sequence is TGTGCCAGCAGAGTTGTCGGGATGAACACTGAAGCTTTCTTT. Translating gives CASRVVGMNTEAFF.

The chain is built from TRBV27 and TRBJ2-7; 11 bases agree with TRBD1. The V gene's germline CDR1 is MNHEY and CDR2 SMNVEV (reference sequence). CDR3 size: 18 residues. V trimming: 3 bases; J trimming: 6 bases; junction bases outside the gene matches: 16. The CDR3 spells CASSFGQGAPSLPIEQYV. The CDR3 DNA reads TGTGCCAGCAGTTTCGGACAGGGGGCTCCCTCTCTACCTATCGAGCAGTACGTC.

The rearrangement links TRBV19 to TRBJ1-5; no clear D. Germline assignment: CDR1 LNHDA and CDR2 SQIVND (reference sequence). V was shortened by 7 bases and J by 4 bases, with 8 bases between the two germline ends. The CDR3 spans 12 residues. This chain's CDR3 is CASNGDNQPQHF. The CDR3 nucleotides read TGTGCCAGTAATGGAGATAATCAGCCCCAGCATTTT.

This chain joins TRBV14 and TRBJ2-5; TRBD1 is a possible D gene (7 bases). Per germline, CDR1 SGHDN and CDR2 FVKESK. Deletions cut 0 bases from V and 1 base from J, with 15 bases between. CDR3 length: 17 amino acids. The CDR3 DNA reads TGTGCCAGCAGCCAAGATCGCGGGACAGCCACCCAAGAGACCCAGTACTTC. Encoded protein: CASSQDRGTATQETQYF.

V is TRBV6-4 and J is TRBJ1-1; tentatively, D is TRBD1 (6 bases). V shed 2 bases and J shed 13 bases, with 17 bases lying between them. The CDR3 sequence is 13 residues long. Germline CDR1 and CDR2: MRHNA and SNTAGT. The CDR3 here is CASSDTGARTVFF. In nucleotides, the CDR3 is TGTGCCAGCAGTGACACGGGGGCACGAACGGTTTTCTTT.

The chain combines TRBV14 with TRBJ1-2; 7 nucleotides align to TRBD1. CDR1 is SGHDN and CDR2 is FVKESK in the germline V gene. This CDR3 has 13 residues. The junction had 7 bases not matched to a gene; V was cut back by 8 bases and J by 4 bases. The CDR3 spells CASSLQGFYGYTF. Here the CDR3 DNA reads TGTGCCAGCTCTCTACAGGGGTTCTATGGCTACACCTTC.

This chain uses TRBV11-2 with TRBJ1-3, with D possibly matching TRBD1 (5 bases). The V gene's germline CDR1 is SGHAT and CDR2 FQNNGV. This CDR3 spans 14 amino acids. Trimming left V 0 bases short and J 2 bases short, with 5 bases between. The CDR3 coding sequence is TGTGCCAGCAGCTTAGACAGGGCTGGAAACACCATATATTTT. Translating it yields CASSLDRAGNTIYF. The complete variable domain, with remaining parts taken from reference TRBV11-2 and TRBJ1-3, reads EAGVAQSPRYKIIEKRQSVAFWCNPISGHATLYWYQQILGQGPKLLIQFQNNGVVDDSQLPKDRFSAERLKGVDSTLKIQPAKLEDSAVYLCASSLDRAGNTIYFGEGSWLTVV.

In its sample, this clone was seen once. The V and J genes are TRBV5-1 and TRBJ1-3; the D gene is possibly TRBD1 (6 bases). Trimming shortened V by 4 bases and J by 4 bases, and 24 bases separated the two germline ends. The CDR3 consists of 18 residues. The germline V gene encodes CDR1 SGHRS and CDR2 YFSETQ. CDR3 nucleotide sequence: TGCGCCAGCAGCCCCGGACAGTTGTCTGGTGCGATGGGAAACACCATATATTTT. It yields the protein CASSPGQLSGAMGNTIYF.

CDR3 DNA sequence: TGCGCCAGTACCATGGGGCGGGGGAACTACGAGCAGTACTTC. Its translation: CASTMGRGNYEQYF. The chain uses TRBV5-1 and TRBJ2-7; 7 bases align to TRBD2. This CDR3 contains 14 residues. CDR1 SGHRS and CDR2 YFSETQ come from the germline V gene. Unmatched junction bases numbered 11, after V lost 8 bases and J lost 3 bases. Full variable domain (outside the CDR3, taken from reference TRBV5-1 and TRBJ2-7): KAGVTQTPRYLIKTRGQQVTLSCSPISGHRSVSWYQQTPGQGLQFLFEYFSETQRNKGNFPGRFSGRQFSNSRSEMNVSTLELGDSALYLCASTMGRGNYEQYFGPGTRLTVT.

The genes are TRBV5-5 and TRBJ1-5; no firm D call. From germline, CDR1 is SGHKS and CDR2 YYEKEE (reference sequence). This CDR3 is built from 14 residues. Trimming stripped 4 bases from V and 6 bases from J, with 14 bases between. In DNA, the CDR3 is TGTGCCAGCAGCCTTCTTTATGAGGGTCAGCCCCAGCATTTT. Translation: CASSLLYEGQPQHF.

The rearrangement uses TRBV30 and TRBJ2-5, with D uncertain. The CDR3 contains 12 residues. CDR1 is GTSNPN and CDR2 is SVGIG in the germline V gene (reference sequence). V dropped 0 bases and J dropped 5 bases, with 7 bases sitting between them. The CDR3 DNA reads TGTGCCTGGAGTGTTCAAGGGGAGACCCAGTACTTC. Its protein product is CAWSVQGETQYF. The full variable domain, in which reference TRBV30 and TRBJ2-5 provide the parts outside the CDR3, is SQTIHQWPATLVQPVGSPLSLECTVEGTSNPNLYWYRQAAGRGLQLLFYSVGIGQISSEVPQNLSASRPQDRQFILSSKKLLLSDSGFYLCAWSVQGETQYFGPGTRLLVL.

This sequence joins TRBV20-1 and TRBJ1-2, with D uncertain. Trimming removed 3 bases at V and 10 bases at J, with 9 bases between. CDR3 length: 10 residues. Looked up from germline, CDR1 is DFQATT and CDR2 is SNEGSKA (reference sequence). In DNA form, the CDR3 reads TGCAGTGCTAGGTCTGGAGACTACACCTTC. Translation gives CSARSGDYTF.

DNA for the CDR3: TGTGCCAGTAGGGGGGACAGGGGGCGAATAGGCACCGGGGAGCTGTTTTTT. It encodes CASRGDRGRIGTGELFF. V and J are TRBV19 and TRBJ2-2; 12 positions match TRBD1. Looked up from germline, CDR1 is LNHDA and CDR2 is SQIVND (reference sequence). V shed 6 bases, J shed 4 bases, and the junction held 9 bases outside the gene matches. There are 17 residues in the CDR3. Variable domain in full (rest from reference TRBV19 and TRBJ2-2): DGGITQSPKYLFRKEGQNVTLSCEQNLNHDAMYWYRQDPGQGLRLIYYSQIVNDFQKGDIAEGYSVSREKKESFPLTVTSAQKNPTAFYLCASRGDRGRIGTGELFFGEGSRLTVL.

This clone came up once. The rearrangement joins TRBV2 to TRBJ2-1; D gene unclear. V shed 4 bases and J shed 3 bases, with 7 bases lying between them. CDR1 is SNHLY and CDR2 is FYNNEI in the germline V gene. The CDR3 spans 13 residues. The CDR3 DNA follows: TGTGCCAGCAGTGCTCCAGGCTACAATGAGCAGTTCTTC. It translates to CASSAPGYNEQFF.

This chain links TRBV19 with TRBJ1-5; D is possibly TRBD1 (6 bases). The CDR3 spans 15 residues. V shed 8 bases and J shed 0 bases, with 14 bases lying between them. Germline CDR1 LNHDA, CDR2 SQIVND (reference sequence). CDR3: CASCRDTNSNQPQHF. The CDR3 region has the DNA TGTGCCAGTTGCCGGGACACAAATAGCAATCAGCCCCAGCATTTT.

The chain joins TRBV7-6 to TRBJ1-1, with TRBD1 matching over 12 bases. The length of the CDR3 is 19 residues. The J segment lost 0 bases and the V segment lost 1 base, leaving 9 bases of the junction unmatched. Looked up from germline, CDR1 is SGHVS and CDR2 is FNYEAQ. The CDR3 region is CASSLVLAGQGAMNTEAFF. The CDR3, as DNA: TGTGCCAGCAGCTTAGTCCTCGCGGGACAGGGGGCGATGAACACTGAAGCTTTCTTT.

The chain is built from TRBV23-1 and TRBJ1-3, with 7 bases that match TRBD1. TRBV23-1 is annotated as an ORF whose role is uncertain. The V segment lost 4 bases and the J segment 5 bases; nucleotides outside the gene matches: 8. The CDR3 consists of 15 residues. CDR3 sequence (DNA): TGCGCCAGCAGTCTCCGGGACAGCAAACGAAACACCATATATTTT. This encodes CASSLRDSKRNTIYF.

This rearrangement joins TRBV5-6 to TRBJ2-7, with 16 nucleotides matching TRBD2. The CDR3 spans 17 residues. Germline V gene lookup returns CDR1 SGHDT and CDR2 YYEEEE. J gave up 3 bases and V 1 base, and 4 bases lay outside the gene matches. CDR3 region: CASSLWGLAGGRYEQYF. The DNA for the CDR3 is TGTGCCAGCAGCTTGTGGGGACTAGCGGGGGGGCGCTACGAGCAGTACTTC.

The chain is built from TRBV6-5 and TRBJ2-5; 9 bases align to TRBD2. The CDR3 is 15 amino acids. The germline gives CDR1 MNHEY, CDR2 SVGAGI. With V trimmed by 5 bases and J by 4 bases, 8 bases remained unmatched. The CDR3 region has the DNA TGTGCCAGCAGTCACGGACTAGCGAATTCAGAGACCCAGTACTTC. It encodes CASSHGLANSETQYF.

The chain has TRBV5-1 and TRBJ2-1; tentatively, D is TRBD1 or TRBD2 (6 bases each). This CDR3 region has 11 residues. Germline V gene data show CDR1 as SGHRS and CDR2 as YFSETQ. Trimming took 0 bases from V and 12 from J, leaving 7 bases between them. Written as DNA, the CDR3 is TGCGCCAGCAGCTTGGAGGGGGGGCAGTTCTTC. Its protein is CASSLEGGQFF.